This TCR beta chain was sequenced in a study of shared clonotypes between healthy human individuals. The study, taken as a whole, reports: Approximately 5.3% was the fraction of naive CD4 clonotypes found shared across several donors.

To note about this clone: The antigen remains undetermined.

Sequencing was performed with immunoSEQ multiplex PCR; in TCRdb, only in-frame clones are kept and a portion is missing. The sample includes about 670,000 clones, about two thirds seen only once; the top ten take 1.8%. V shed 1 base and J 9 bases; nucleotides not matched to a gene: 9. The CDR3 sequence is 15 residues long. Germline V gene data show CDR1 as LGHNA and CDR2 as YNFKEQ. All donors were Caucasian adults living in Nashville, Tennessee. The rearrangement joins TRBV4-2 to TRBJ2-1; 7 bases fit TRBD2. Sequenced material: memory CD4+ T cells sorted from blood. Subset indicated: CD45RA-negative fraction. This clonotype originated in a woman aged 25 to 39 in good health. In DNA form, the CDR3 reads TGTGCCAGCAGCCAAGTCGAAGCGGGAACGGGTGAGCAGTTCTTC. Protein product: CASSQVEAGTGEQFF.